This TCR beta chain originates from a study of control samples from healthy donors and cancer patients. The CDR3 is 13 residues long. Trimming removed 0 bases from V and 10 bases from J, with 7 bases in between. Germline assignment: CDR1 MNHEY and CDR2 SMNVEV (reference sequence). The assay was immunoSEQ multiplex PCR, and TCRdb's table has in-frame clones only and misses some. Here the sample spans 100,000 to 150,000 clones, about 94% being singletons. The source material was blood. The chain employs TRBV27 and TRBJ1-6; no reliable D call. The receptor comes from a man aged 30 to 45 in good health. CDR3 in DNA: TGTGCCAGCAGTTTATCCGATCAATCACCCCTCCACTTT. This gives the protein CASSLSDQSPLHF.